The present TCR beta chain was sequenced within a study of blood T cell repertoires in COVID-19. Study as a whole: Acute and convalescent COVID-19 samples came from the United States, Italy and Spain.

The J segment lost 9 bases and the V segment lost 3 bases, leaving 8 bases of the junction unmatched. Germline V lookup: CDR1 SQVTM, CDR2 ANQGSEA. CDR3 size: 14 residues. Some clones are missing from TCRdb's copy, which holds only in-frame ones; the method was immunoSEQ multiplex PCR. The sample holds 200,000 or so clones, 80% to 95% seen once. The sequenced material came from peripheral blood. The chain is built from TRBV29-1 and TRBJ2-1; 10 bases are a match to TRBD2. This clonotype was obtained from a man in his fifties or sixties with COVID-19, enrolled during active disease. The CDR3 loop reads CSVEERGGRSEQFF. The DNA for the CDR3 is TGCAGCGTTGAGGAGCGGGGGGGCCGGAGTGAGCAGTTCTTC.